The subject of this entry is one TCR beta chain. Profiling relied on immunoSEQ multiplex PCR, and the TCRdb table lists in-frame clones only, not all of them. The data hold hundreds of thousands of clones, with roughly 85% observed a single time. Per germline, CDR1 KGHSH and CDR2 LQKENI. This CDR3 has 18 amino acids. The junction had 10 bases not matched to a gene; V was cut back by 1 base and J by 7 bases. The entry originates in a study of cytotoxic CD8 clonotypes in ibrutinib-treated CLL. Across the whole study: The subjects consisted of about 10 relapsed/refractory and about 14 treatment-naive individuals, with some 18 IGHV unmutated. Sequencing produced an average of about 260,000 productive templates and 85,000 to 95,000 productive rearrangements per sample.

The sequenced sample was PBMCs, obtained before ibrutinib treatment. This receptor was identified in a human donor with chronic lymphocytic leukemia. This chain links TRBV18 with TRBJ2-2; 12 bases map to TRBD2. CDR3 DNA: TGTGCCAGCTCACCACGACTAGCGGGAGAACGTCGGGGCGGGGAGCTGTTTTTT. Translation: CASSPRLAGERRGGELFF.